The present TCR beta chain was sequenced within a study of cytomegalovirus exposure and HLA in healthy donors. About this clone: Its antigen is as yet unknown.

A multiplex PCR was run with 60 Vbeta primers and 13 Jbeta primers. Method: immunoSEQ multiplex PCR; TCRdb's copy keeps in-frame clones and lacks some. The profile shows some 200,000 clones, around 80% of them singletons. Notes on the study in general: The authors judged a highly shared variant cluster likely a sequencing artifact.

The CDR3 is 15 residues long. Germline V gene data show CDR1 as SGDLS and CDR2 as YYNGEE. Deletions cut 4 bases from V and 0 bases from J, with 11 bases between. Those who donated were healthy bone marrow donors. The TCR comes from a boy aged 2-15 years in good health and CMV-seronegative. The sample consisted of PBMCs. The V and J genes are TRBV9 and TRBJ1-3, with D perhaps matching TRBD1 (6 bases). The CDR3 protein is CASSPGDNSGNTIYF. DNA of the CDR3: TGTGCCAGCAGCCCAGGGGATAACTCTGGAAACACCATATATTTT. The full variable domain, completed using reference TRBV9 and TRBJ1-3, is DSGVTQTPKHLITATGQRVTLRCSPRSGDLSVYWYQQSLDQGLQFLIQYYNGEERAKGNILERFSAQQFPDLHSELNLSSLELGDSALYFCASSPGDNSGNTIYFGEGSWLTVV.